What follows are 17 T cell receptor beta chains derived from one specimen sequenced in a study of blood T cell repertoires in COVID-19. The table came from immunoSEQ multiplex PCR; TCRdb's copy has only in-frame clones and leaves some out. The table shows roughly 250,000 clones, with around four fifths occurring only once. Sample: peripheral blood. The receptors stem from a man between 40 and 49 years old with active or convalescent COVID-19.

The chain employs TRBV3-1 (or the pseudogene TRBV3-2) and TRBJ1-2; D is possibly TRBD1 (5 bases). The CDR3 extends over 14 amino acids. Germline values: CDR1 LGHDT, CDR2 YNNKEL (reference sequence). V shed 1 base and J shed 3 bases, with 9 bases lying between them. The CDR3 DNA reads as TGTGCCAGCAGCCAAGCAGACAGTTACTATGGCTACACCTTC. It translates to CASSQADSYYGYTF.

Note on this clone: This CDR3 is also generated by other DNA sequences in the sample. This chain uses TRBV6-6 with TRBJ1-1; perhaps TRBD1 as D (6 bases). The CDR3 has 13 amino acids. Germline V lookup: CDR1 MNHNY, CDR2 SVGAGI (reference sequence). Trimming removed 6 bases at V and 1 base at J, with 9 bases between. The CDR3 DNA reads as TGTGCCAGCAGGAGAGGGGGGAACACTGAAGCTTTCTTT. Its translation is CASRRGGNTEAFF.

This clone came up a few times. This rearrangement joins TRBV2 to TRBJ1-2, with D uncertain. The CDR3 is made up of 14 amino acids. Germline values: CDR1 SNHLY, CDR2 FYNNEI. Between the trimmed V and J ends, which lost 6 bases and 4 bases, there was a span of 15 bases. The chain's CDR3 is CASRRDFEGYGYTF. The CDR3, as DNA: TGTGCCAGCAGGAGGGATTTTGAGGGCTATGGCTACACCTTC.

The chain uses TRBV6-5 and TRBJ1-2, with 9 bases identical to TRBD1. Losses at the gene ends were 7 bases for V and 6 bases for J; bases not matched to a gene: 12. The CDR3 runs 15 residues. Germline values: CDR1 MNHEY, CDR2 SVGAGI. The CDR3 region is CASMPSGTGRNGYTF. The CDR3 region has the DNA TGTGCCAGCATGCCATCTGGGACAGGGCGGAATGGCTACACCTTC.

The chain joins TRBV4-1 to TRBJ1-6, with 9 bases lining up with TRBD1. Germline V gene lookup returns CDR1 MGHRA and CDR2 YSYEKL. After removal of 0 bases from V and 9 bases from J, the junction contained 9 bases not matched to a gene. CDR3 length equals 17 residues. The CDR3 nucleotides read TGCGCCAGCAGCCAAGATCGGGGGGACAGGGACTCTTCACCCCTCCACTTT. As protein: CASSQDRGDRDSSPLHF.

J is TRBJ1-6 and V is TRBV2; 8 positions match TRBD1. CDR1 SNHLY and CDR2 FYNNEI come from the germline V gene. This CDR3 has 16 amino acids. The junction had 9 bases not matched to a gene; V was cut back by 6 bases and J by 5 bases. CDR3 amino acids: CASSLDRAKNNSPLHF. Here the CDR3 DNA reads TGTGCCAGCAGCTTGGACAGGGCCAAAAATAATTCACCCCTCCACTTT.

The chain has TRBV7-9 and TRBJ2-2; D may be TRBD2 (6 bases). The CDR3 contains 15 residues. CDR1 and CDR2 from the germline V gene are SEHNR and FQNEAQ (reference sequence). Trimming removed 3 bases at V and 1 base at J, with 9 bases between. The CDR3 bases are TGTGCCAGCAGCTTGGGAGGATTGAACACCGGGGAGCTGTTTTTT. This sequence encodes CASSLGGLNTGELFF. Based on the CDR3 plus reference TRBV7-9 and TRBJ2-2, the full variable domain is DTGVSQNPRHKITKRGQNVTFRCDPISEHNRLYWYRQTLGQGPEFLTYFQNEAQLEKSRLLSDRFSAERPKGSFSTLEIQRTEQGDSAMYLCASSLGGLNTGELFFGEGSRLTVL.

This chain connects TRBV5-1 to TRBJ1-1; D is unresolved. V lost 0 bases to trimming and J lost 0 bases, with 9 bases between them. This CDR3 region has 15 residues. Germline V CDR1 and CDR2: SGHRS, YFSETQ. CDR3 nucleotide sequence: TGCGCCAGCAGCTTGGGAACAGCCATGAACACTGAAGCTTTCTTT. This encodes CASSLGTAMNTEAFF.

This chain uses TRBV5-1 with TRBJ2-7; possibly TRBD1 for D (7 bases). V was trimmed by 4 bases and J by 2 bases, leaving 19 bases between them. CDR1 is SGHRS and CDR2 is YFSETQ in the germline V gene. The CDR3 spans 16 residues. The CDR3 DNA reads TGCGCCAGCAGCCCGGGGGACGGGACAGCCACCTACGAGCAGTACTTC. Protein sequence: CASSPGDGTATYEQYF.

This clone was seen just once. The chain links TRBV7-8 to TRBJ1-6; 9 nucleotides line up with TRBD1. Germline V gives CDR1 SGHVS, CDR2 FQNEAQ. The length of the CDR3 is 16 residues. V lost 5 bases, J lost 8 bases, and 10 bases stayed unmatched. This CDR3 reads CASSASSGTGYSPLHF. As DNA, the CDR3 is TGTGCCAGCAGCGCCTCCTCCGGGACAGGGTATTCACCCCTCCACTTT. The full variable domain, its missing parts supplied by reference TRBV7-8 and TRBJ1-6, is GAGVSQSPRYKVAKRGQDVALRCDPISGHVSLFWYQQALGQGPEFLTYFQNEAQLDKSGLPSDRFFAERPEGSVSTLKIQRTQQEDSAVYLCASSASSGTGYSPLHFGNGTRLTVT.

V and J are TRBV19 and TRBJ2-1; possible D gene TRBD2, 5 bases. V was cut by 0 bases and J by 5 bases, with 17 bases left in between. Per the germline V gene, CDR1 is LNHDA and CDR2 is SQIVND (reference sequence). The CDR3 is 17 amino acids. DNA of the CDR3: TGTGCCAGTAGTATAGACAAGAGACGGGGAACTCACAATGAGCAGTTCTTC. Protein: CASSIDKRRGTHNEQFF.

The CDR3 here is CASSQDRLRGEQYF. The CDR3 coding sequence is TGTGCCAGCAGCCAAGATAGGCTCCGGGGGGAGCAGTACTTC. The chain is built from TRBV4-2 and TRBJ2-7, with a tentative D call TRBD2 (6 bases). Germline loops: CDR1 LGHNA, CDR2 YNFKEQ. Trimming stripped 0 bases from V and 7 bases from J, with 13 bases between. The CDR3 contains 14 residues.

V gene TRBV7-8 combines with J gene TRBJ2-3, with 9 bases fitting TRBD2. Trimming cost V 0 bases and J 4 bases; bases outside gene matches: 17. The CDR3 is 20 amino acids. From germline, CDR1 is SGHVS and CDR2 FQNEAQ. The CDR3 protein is CASSLAIGSGRRLRADTQYF. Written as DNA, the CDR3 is TGTGCCAGCAGCTTAGCAATTGGGAGCGGGAGGAGGTTACGTGCAGATACGCAGTATTTT.

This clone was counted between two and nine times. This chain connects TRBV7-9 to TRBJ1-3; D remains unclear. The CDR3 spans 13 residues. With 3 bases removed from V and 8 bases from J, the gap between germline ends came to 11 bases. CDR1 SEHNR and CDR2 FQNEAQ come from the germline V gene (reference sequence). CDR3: CASSFASEDTIYF. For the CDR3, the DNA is TGTGCCAGCAGCTTTGCTTCCGAGGACACCATATATTTT.

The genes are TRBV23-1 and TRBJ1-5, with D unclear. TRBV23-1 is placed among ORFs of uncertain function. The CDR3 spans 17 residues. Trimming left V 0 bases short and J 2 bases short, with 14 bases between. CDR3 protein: CASSQSIIGSRNQPQHF. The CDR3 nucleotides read TGCGCCAGCAGTCAATCGATCATCGGGAGTCGCAATCAGCCCCAGCATTTT.

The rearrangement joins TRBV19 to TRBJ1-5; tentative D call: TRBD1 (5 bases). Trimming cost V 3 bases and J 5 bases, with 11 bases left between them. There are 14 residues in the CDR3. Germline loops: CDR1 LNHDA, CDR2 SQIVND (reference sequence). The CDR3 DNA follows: TGTGCCAGTAGTATCCGACAGACTCATCAGCCCCAGCATTTT. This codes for CASSIRQTHQPQHF.

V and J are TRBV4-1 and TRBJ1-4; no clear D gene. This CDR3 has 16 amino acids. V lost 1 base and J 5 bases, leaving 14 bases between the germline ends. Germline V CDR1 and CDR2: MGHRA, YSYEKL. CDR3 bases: TGCGCCAGCAGCCAAGCAGGAGGACGCACCAATGAAAAACTGTTTTTT. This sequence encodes CASSQAGGRTNEKLFF.